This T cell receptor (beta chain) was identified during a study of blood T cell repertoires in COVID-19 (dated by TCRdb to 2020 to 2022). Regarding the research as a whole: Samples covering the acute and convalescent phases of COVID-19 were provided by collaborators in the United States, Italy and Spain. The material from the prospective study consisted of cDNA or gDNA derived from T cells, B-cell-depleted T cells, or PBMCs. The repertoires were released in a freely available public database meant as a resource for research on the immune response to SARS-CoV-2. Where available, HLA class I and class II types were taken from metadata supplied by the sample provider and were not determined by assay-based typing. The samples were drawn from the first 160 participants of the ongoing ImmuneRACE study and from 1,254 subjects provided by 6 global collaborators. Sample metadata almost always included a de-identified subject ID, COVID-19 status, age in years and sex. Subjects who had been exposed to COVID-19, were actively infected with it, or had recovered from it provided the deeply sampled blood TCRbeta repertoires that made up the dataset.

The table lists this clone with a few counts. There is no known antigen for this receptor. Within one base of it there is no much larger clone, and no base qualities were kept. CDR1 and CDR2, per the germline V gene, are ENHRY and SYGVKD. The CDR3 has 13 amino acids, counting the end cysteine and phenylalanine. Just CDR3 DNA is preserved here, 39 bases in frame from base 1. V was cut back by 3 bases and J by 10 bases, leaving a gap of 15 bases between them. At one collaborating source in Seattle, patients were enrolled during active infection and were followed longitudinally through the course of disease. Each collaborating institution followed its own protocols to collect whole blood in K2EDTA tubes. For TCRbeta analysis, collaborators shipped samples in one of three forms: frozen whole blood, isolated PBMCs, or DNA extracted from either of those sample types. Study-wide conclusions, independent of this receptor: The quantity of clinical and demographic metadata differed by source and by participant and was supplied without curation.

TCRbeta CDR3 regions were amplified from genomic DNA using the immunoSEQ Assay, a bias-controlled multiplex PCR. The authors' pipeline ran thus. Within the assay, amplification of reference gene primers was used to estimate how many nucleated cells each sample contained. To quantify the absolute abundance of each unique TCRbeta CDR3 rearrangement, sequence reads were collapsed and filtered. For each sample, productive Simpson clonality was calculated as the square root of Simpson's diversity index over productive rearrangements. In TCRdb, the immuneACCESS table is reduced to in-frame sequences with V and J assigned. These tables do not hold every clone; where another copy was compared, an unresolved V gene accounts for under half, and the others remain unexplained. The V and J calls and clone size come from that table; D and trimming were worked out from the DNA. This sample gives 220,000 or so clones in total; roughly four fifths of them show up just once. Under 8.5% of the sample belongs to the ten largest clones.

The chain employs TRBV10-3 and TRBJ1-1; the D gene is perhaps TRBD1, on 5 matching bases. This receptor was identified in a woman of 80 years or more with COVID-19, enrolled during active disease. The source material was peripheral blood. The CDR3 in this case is CAISDTNMGLAFF. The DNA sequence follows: TGTGCCATCAGTGACACAAACATGGGGCTAGCTTTCTTT.